Listed here are 28 T cell receptor beta chains from one sample, sequenced in a study of blood T cell repertoires in COVID-19. Measured with immunoSEQ multiplex PCR; TCRdb has only the in-frame clones, and not every one. The table records about 180,000 clones, about 88% of them present only once. The source material was peripheral blood. The receptor set was obtained from a woman aged 25 to 39 with active or convalescent COVID-19.

The rearrangement joins TRBV19 to TRBJ1-5; D not resolved. CDR1 is LNHDA and CDR2 is SQIVND in the germline V gene (reference sequence). The CDR3 has 14 amino acids. V lost 9 bases, J lost 9 bases, and 21 bases lay in between. CDR3 DNA sequence: TGTGCCAGCAAATTGGGGAGCGGGGTGGGGCCCCAGCATTTT. Translated: CASKLGSGVGPQHF.

The chain combines TRBV19 with TRBJ1-5; 8 bases map to TRBD1. CDR1 LNHDA and CDR2 SQIVND come from the germline V gene (reference sequence). J lost 0 bases, V lost 1 base, and 5 bases had no gene match. This CDR3 spans 17 amino acids. CDR3 residues: CASSIVSRGLSNQPQHF. Here the CDR3 DNA reads TGTGCCAGTAGTATAGTATCCAGGGGGCTTAGCAATCAGCCCCAGCATTTT.

This clone was seen a single time. The J gene is TRBJ1-1, the V gene TRBV6-1; D perhaps matches TRBD1 (6 bases). V lost 3 bases, J lost 3 bases, and 11 bases lay in between. Germline CDR1 is MNHNS and CDR2 is SASEGT. The CDR3 has 14 amino acids. The CDR3 loop reads CASSEAGDYTEAFF. The DNA for the CDR3 is TGTGCCAGCAGTGAGGCAGGGGATTACACTGAAGCTTTCTTT.

V is TRBV9 and J is TRBJ1-3, with TRBD1 matching over 7 bases. Germline trimming cut 5 bases from V and 8 bases from J; bases unmatched to any gene: 13. This CDR3 has 15 residues. Germline values: CDR1 SGDLS, CDR2 YYNGEE. The CDR3 bases are TGTGCCAGCAGTCCGCGGCAGGGGGGATGGGACACCATATATTTT. This encodes CASSPRQGGWDTIYF.

J is TRBJ1-2 and V is TRBV9; D may be TRBD1 (6 bases). The V gene's germline CDR1 is SGDLS and CDR2 YYNGEE. V was pared by 0 bases and J by 4 bases, with 7 bases between. There are 13 residues in the CDR3. The CDR3 sequence is CASSVGDIYGYTF. DNA of the CDR3: TGTGCCAGCAGCGTAGGGGACATCTATGGCTACACCTTC.

The genes are TRBV4-2 and TRBJ1-2; maybe TRBD1 (6 bases). The CDR3 extends over 17 amino acids. CDR1 LGHNA and CDR2 YNFKEQ come from the germline V gene. V was trimmed by 3 bases and J by 1 base, leaving 18 bases between them. CDR3 protein: CASSQLLRQEGNYGYTF. The CDR3 DNA is TGTGCCAGCAGCCAGTTGTTAAGACAGGAAGGTAACTATGGCTACACCTTC.

This chain uses TRBV19 with TRBJ1-2, with D perhaps TRBD1 (5 bases). The CDR3 sequence is 14 residues long. The germline V gene encodes CDR1 LNHDA and CDR2 SQIVND (reference sequence). With 7 bases removed from V and 2 bases from J, the gap between germline ends came to 14 bases. CDR3 sequence (DNA): TGTGCCAGTACCTCTCGTGGGGCCAACTATGGCTACACCTTC. Translation gives CASTSRGANYGYTF.

CDR3: CASSLYRRSGGLNEQFF. The CDR3 DNA follows: TGTGCCAGCAGCCTCTACAGGAGGAGCGGGGGGCTCAATGAGCAGTTCTTC. The chain uses TRBV11-2 and TRBJ2-1; TRBD2 matches at 9 bases. J gave up 6 bases and V 5 bases, and 14 bases lay outside the gene matches. The CDR3 covers 17 residues. Germline-derived CDR1 and CDR2 are SGHAT and FQNNGV.

This rearrangement joins TRBV11-2 to TRBJ1-1, with 8 nucleotides matching TRBD1. Trimming at V came to 5 bases and at J to 4 bases, leaving 3 bases not matched to a gene. Germline V CDR1 and CDR2: SGHAT, FQNNGV. This CDR3 contains 13 residues. The CDR3 here is CASSADRGTEAFF. As DNA, the CDR3 is TGTGCCAGCAGCGCAGACAGGGGCACTGAAGCTTTCTTT.

This chain links TRBV2 with TRBJ1-5, with 7 bases identical to TRBD1. Per the germline V gene, CDR1 is SNHLY and CDR2 is FYNNEI. V lost 4 bases to trimming and J lost 7 bases; unmatched junction nucleotides: 7. This CDR3 comprises 14 residues. The CDR3 DNA follows: TGTGCCAGCAGTGGACCTAACAGGGGACAGCCCCAGCATTTT. Its translation: CASSGPNRGQPQHF.

The V gene is TRBV5-4, the J gene TRBJ2-7; 7 bases fit TRBD1. The CDR3 runs 14 residues. Trimming removed 1 base from V and 3 bases from J; junction bases left unmatched: 4. CDR1 is SGHNT and CDR2 is YYREEE in the germline V gene (reference sequence). The CDR3 loop is CASSLPGQIYEQYF. The CDR3 DNA sequence: TGTGCCAGCAGCTTGCCGGGACAGATCTACGAGCAGTACTTC. Using reference TRBV5-4 and TRBJ2-7 for the parts outside the CDR3, the full variable domain is ETGVTQSPTHLIKTRGQQVTLRCSSQSGHNTVSWYQQALGQGPQFIFQYYREEENGRGNFPPRFSGLQFPNYSSELNVNALELDDSALYLCASSLPGQIYEQYFGPGTRLTVT.

The chain carries TRBV28 and TRBJ2-7, with TRBD1 identical over 8 bases. This CDR3 has 15 amino acids. With V trimmed by 5 bases and J by 1 base, 7 bases remained unmatched. Germline V gene data show CDR1 as MDHEN and CDR2 as SYDVKM. The CDR3 is CASSIAGGQSYEQYF. The CDR3 nucleotides are TGTGCCAGCAGTATTGCAGGGGGCCAATCCTACGAGCAGTACTTC.

This chain uses TRBV28 with TRBJ2-7; 9 positions agree with TRBD1. CDR3 length: 15 amino acids. CDR1 and CDR2 (germline): MDHEN, SYDVKM. The J segment lost 6 bases and the V segment lost 5 bases, leaving 11 bases of the junction unmatched. CDR3 sequence reads: CASSPYRGRTSEQYF. CDR3 nucleotide sequence: TGTGCCAGCAGTCCCTACAGGGGGCGAACCTCCGAGCAGTACTTC. Variable domain in full (rest from reference TRBV28 and TRBJ2-7): DVKVTQSSRYLVKRTGEKVFLECVQDMDHENMFWYRQDPGLGLRLIYFSYDVKMKEKGDIPEGYSVSREKKERFSLILESASTNQTSMYLCASSPYRGRTSEQYFGPGTRLTVT.

This clone was counted once. The chain has TRBV29-1 and TRBJ2-3; 7 nucleotides agree with TRBD1. There are 13 residues in the CDR3. V lost 7 bases to trimming and J lost 2 bases; unmatched junction nucleotides: 6. Germline V gene data show CDR1 as SQVTM and CDR2 as ANQGSEA. The CDR3 sequence: CSAITGDTDTQYF. In nucleotides, the CDR3 is TGCAGCGCCATAACAGGGGACACAGATACGCAGTATTTT.

The genes are TRBV19 and TRBJ2-3; D is possibly TRBD2 (6 bases). The ends were cut back, 3 bases at V and 3 bases at J, with 7 bases in the middle. Germline loops: CDR1 LNHDA, CDR2 SQIVND (reference sequence). This CDR3 is 13 amino acids long. Here the CDR3 reads CASSMTSTDTQYF. DNA of the CDR3: TGTGCCAGTAGTATGACTAGTACAGATACGCAGTATTTT.

The CDR3 DNA reads TGTGCCAGTATGATGGGGGCAAAACTGTTTTTT. The encoded protein is CASMMGAKLFF. The chain employs TRBV19 and TRBJ1-4; D is possibly TRBD1 (6 bases). V was cut by 7 bases and J by 10 bases, with 10 bases left in between. Germline values: CDR1 LNHDA, CDR2 SQIVND (reference sequence). This CDR3 contains 11 residues.

V is TRBV12-3 or TRBV12-4 and J is TRBJ1-1, with 7 bases that match TRBD1. The CDR3 totals 13 residues. With 5 bases clipped from V and 3 bases from J, the junction kept 3 bases outside the gene matches. CDR3: CASSRQGYTEAFF. The CDR3 coding sequence is TGTGCCAGCAGTCGACAGGGCTACACTGAAGCTTTCTTT.

The chain links TRBV14 to TRBJ1-1, with D possibly matching TRBD1 (5 bases). V gave up 3 bases and J gave up 4 bases, with 15 bases separating them. Germline values: CDR1 SGHDN, CDR2 FVKESK. The CDR3 runs 15 residues. The CDR3 protein is CASSQGWGVGTEAFF. The CDR3 DNA reads TGTGCCAGCAGCCAGGGGTGGGGGGTCGGCACTGAAGCTTTCTTT.

The chain combines TRBV7-9 with TRBJ2-2; D is uncertain. Germline loops: CDR1 SEHNR, CDR2 FQNEAQ (reference sequence). The CDR3 runs 17 residues. Trimming took off 1 base at V and 0 bases at J, with 12 bases between the two ends. The CDR3 here is CASSLGGKPANTGELFF. DNA for the CDR3: TGTGCCAGCAGCTTAGGTGGCAAACCAGCGAACACCGGGGAGCTGTTTTTT.

The chain carries TRBV5-5 and TRBJ2-2; maybe TRBD1 (6 bases). Germline assignment: CDR1 SGHKS and CDR2 YYEKEE (reference sequence). This CDR3 spans 16 amino acids. Trimming stripped 3 bases from V and 0 bases from J, with 12 bases between. In nucleotides, the CDR3 is TGTGCCAGCAGCTCACAACAGGGATCGAACACCGGGGAGCTGTTTTTT. Its protein product is CASSSQQGSNTGELFF.

The J gene is TRBJ2-3, the V gene TRBV5-8, with 7 positions matching TRBD1. From germline, CDR1 is SGHTS and CDR2 YDEGEE. This CDR3 region has 16 residues. V gave up 0 bases and J gave up 1 base; unmatched junction bases: 5. Here the CDR3 reads CASSLATGTRTDTQYF. The CDR3 DNA sequence: TGTGCCAGCAGCTTGGCGACAGGGACCCGCACAGATACGCAGTATTTT.

The rearrangement joins TRBV6-6 to TRBJ2-1; 8 bases are a match to TRBD1. Trimming removed 3 bases from V and 3 bases from J; junction bases left unmatched: 1. The CDR3 spans 14 residues. The germline V gene encodes CDR1 MNHNY and CDR2 SVGAGI (reference sequence). The CDR3 reads CASSYGQGYNEQFF. For the CDR3, the DNA is TGTGCCAGCAGTTATGGACAGGGCTACAATGAGCAGTTCTTC.

The rearrangement links TRBV7-9 to TRBJ2-7; 7 bases agree with TRBD1. Germline CDR1 and CDR2: SEHNR and FQNEAQ (reference sequence). V lost 3 bases to trimming and J lost 2 bases; unmatched junction nucleotides: 4. There are 14 residues in the CDR3. CDR3 bases: TGTGCCAGCAGCTTCCGGGACAGAGCCTACGAGCAGTACTTC. This codes for CASSFRDRAYEQYF. Together with reference TRBV7-9 and TRBJ2-7, the CDR3 gives the full variable domain: DTGVSQNPRHKITKRGQNVTFRCDPISEHNRLYWYRQTLGQGPEFLTYFQNEAQLEKSRLLSDRFSAERPKGSFSTLEIQRTEQGDSAMYLCASSFRDRAYEQYFGPGTRLTVT.

V and J are TRBV24-1 and TRBJ1-2; no clear D gene. CDR1 KGHDR and CDR2 SFDVKD come from the germline V gene. The CDR3 is made up of 12 amino acids. The germline V and J ends were trimmed by 2 bases and 9 bases, with 9 bases remaining between them. Here the CDR3 reads CATSDYQYSYTF. DNA for the CDR3: TGTGCCACCAGTGATTACCAGTACAGCTACACCTTC.

The genes are TRBV6-5 and TRBJ1-4; TRBD1 is a possible D gene (6 bases). The germline V gene has CDR1 MNHEY and CDR2 SVGAGI. V dropped 6 bases and J dropped 4 bases, with 15 bases sitting between them. The CDR3 contains 15 residues. The CDR3, as DNA: TGTGCCAGCAGGGTACTCCAGGGGAGTAATGAAAAACTGTTTTTT. Translating gives CASRVLQGSNEKLFF.

The V and J genes are TRBV5-6 and TRBJ2-5, with D possibly being TRBD1 (7 bases). This CDR3 spans 15 amino acids. Germline CDR1 SGHDT, CDR2 YYEEEE. The ends were cut back, 0 bases at V and 0 bases at J, with 9 bases in the middle. CDR3 sequence (DNA): TGTGCCAGCAGCTTGGCAGGGGGGTACCAAGAGACCCAGTACTTC. Its protein product is CASSLAGGYQETQYF.

This rearrangement joins TRBV7-9 to TRBJ2-1, with 11 bases aligning to TRBD2. The CDR3 is 15 residues long. V dropped 6 bases and J dropped 4; count of bases not matched to a gene: 5. Germline assignment: CDR1 SEHNR and CDR2 FQNEAQ (reference sequence). CDR3 nucleotide sequence: TGTGCCAGCAGTGTTAGCGGGGGGGCTTACAATGAGCAGTTCTTC. Residues: CASSVSGGAYNEQFF.

CDR3 region: CASSSDPRRDYHTDTQYF. CDR3 DNA sequence: TGTGCCAGCAGTTCGGACCCCCGCCGGGACTACCACACAGATACGCAGTATTTT. This rearrangement joins TRBV27 to TRBJ2-3, with 7 bases matching TRBD2. Looked up from germline, CDR1 is MNHEY and CDR2 is SMNVEV (reference sequence). This CDR3 comprises 18 residues. V was clipped by 4 bases and J by 2 bases; unmatched bases: 15.